The clone carrying this T cell receptor beta chain was observed at least ten times. Antigen specificity is unknown. Included in the TCR beta cDNA libraries were unique molecular identifiers. TCRdb reprocessed the PCR reads via MiXCR and lists one record per CDR3 protein. The sample yields more than 500,000 distinct CDR3 sequences, roughly 34% seen once. Germline V gene lookup returns CDR1 MNHEY and CDR2 SVGAGI. This CDR3 has 11 residues. V was shortened by 5 bases and J by 2 bases, with 3 bases between the two germline ends. The sample originates from a study of post-analysis software for immune sequencing data. Study context: Recorded disease courses covered relapsing-remitting, secondary progressive and progressive-relapsing multiple sclerosis. Some patients had no subtype annotation.

Findings of the study overall: Those with multiple sclerosis, the patient group, showed significantly lower normalized Chao1 diversity than controls. Relative to controls, patients had five TRBV segments at higher frequency, with TRBV5-6, TRBV5-1 and TRBV20-1 among these.

The chain employs TRBV6-5 and TRBJ1-2, with D uncertain. The clonotype originates from a girl younger than 18 with multiple sclerosis. Sequencing input: blood. In nucleotides, the CDR3 is TGTGCCAGCAGTGGGAACTATGGCTACACCTTC. As protein: CASSGNYGYTF.